A selection of T cell receptor beta chains follows, all from one sample in a study of shared clonotypes between healthy human individuals. This table comes from immunoSEQ multiplex PCR, and its TCRdb copy is limited to in-frame clones, with some not included. The data show 2.3 million or so clones, approximately 95% seen once. The sequenced sample was naive CD4+ T cells from PBMCs. These receptors were collected from a young man in good health. Some clones in this sample may be carry-over from other donors' samples. Each CDR3 is given with its conserved first and last residue. The D gene is left open where the match is weak. Clone size is stated in some rows and not others, as once, few, many or a class when expanded.

>TRBV18|TRBJ1-2|once|-
TGTGCCAGCTCACTAGATCGAATGACTGGGGGCTACACCTTC
CASSLDRMTGGYTF
>TRBV19|TRBJ1-2|-|-
TGTGCCAGTAGTATTAGTCCGGGGGCCTATGGCTACACCTTC
CASSISPGAYGYTF
>TRBV6-5|TRBJ2-7|-|TRBD2
TGTGCCAGCAGTTACTCGATGTCTAGCGGAACCTACGAGCAGTACTTC
CASSYSMSSGTYEQYF
>TRBV5-1|TRBJ1-2|-|-
TGCGCCAGCAGCCCACTGGACGGTAGCTATGGCTACACCTTC
CASSPLDGSYGYTF
>TRBV11-1|TRBJ2-1|-|TRBD1
TGTGCCAGCAGCAAGTGGGACAGGGGGAACAATGAGCAGTTCTTC
CASSKWDRGNNEQFF
>TRBV6-6|TRBJ2-7|-|TRBD1
TGTGCCAGCAGACGAACAACAGGGGGCAGCTCCTACGAGCAGTACTTC
CASRRTTGGSSYEQYF
>TRBV19|TRBJ1-5|-|TRBD1
TGTGCCAGTAGTACCCGGACAGGGTCGAAGGGCAATCAGCCCCAGCATTTT
CASSTRTGSKGNQPQHF
>TRBV7-2|TRBJ1-2|-|-
TGTGCCAGCAGCTTAGGGCCAGACCGTGGCTACACCTTC
CASSLGPDRGYTF
>TRBV27|TRBJ1-5|-|-
TGTGCCAGCAGTTTTAGGGGGGAAAGCAATCAGCCCCAGCATTTT
CASSFRGESNQPQHF
>TRBV7-2|TRBJ1-1|-|-
TGTGCCAGCAGCTTAGCGACCGGGACCTTGAAAGCTTTCTTT
CASSLATGTLKAFF
>TRBV30|TRBJ2-2|-|TRBD2
TGTGCCTGGACGGGGGCGGGAGGTTTTGCCGGGGAGCTGTTTTTT
CAWTGAGGFAGELFF
>TRBV5-3|TRBJ1-1|-|-
TGTGCCAGAAGCTTGTCCGGGAGGAGGAACACTGAAGCTTTCTTT
CARSLSGRRNTEAFF
>TRBV5-1|TRBJ2-2|-|-
TGCGCCAGCCGGGGGTCCGGGGAGCTGTTTTTT
CASRGSGELFF
>TRBV18|TRBJ1-1|-|-
TGTGCCAGCTCACCACCCTCGGGGCGGGGGGTGAACACTGAAGCTTTCTTT
CASSPPSGRGVNTEAFF
>TRBV9|TRBJ1-1|few|-
TGTGCCAGCAGCGTTTCCCATCAGAACACTGAAGCTTTCTTT
CASSVSHQNTEAFF
>TRBV11-2|TRBJ2-5|-|TRBD2
TGTGCCAGCAGCCCCCGGGGGGGCGAAGAGACCCAGTACTTC
CASSPRGGEETQYF
>TRBV7-9|TRBJ2-5|-|-
TGTGCCAGCAGCCGGTCGGGCTACCTGGGGTACCAAGAGACCCAGTACTTC
CASSRSGYLGYQETQYF
>TRBV7-3|TRBJ2-1|-|-
TGTGCCAGCAGCCTATCCGGTGGCGTAGGGCCTAACTACAATGAGCAGTTCTTC
CASSLSGGVGPNYNEQFF
>TRBV7-9|TRBJ2-5|-|-
TGTGCCAGCAGCCCACGGGCGTGGGGGGGCCTCCGGGAGACCCAGTACTTC
CASSPRAWGGLRETQYF
>TRBV20-1|TRBJ1-2|-|-
TGCAGTGCCGCGGGGATCTATGGCTACACCTTC
CSAAGIYGYTF
>TRBV6-6|TRBJ1-5|-|TRBD1
TGTGCCAGCAGTGGGGACAGGGGCAGGGGGCCCCAGCATTTT
CASSGDRGRGPQHF
>TRBV4-1|TRBJ2-1|-|-
TGCGCCAGCCGACCGCCGGGCCTCTCCTACAATGAGCAGTTCTTC
CASRPPGLSYNEQFF
>TRBV5-1|TRBJ1-1|-|-
TGCGCCAGCAACCAGGGTGGTTCGAGCACTGAAGCTTTCTTT
CASNQGGSSTEAFF
>TRBV5-1|TRBJ2-1|-|-
TGCGCCAGCAGCTTGGTTACCCGAAGAAGCTATGAGCAGTTCTTC
CASSLVTRRSYEQFF
>TRBV5-1|TRBJ2-3|-|TRBD1
TGCGCCAGCAGCCGGACAGGGGGTATCAGCACAGATACGCAGTATTTT
CASSRTGGISTDTQYF
>TRBV19|TRBJ2-2|-|-
TGTGCCAGTAGTTTTACCGGGACATACACCGGGGAGCTGTTTTTT
CASSFTGTYTGELFF
>TRBV7-9|TRBJ1-5|-|-
TGTGCCAGCAGCTTAACGGGGGTCCAGCCCCAGCATTTT
CASSLTGVQPQHF
>TRBV7-2|TRBJ2-7|few|-
TGTGCCAGCAGCTTCTCCTACGAGCAGTACTTC
CASSFSYEQYF
>TRBV6-1|TRBJ2-5|-|-
TGTGCCAGCAGCCATAACCCGGGTGAGGGTGCTGGGTACTTC
CASSHNPGEGAGYF
>TRBV27|TRBJ2-1|-|TRBD2
TGTGCCAGCAGTCTGGGACTAGCGTGGAATGAGCAGTTCTTC
CASSLGLAWNEQFF
>TRBV7-2|TRBJ2-6|-|-
TGTGCCAGCAGCTTAGGGCGGAACTCTGGGGCCAACGTCCTGACTTTC
CASSLGRNSGANVLTF
>TRBV2|TRBJ1-5|-|-
TGTGCCAGCAGTGAAGGACGGTCTTATCAGCCCCAGCATTTT
CASSEGRSYQPQHF
>TRBV28|TRBJ1-5|-|TRBD1
TGTGCCAGCAGTTCGTACCGGGACAGGGCTTACAATCAGCCCCAGCATTTT
CASSSYRDRAYNQPQHF
>TRBV27|TRBJ2-7|-|TRBD1
TGTGCCAGCAGTTTACCGGGACAGGGGTCCGAGCAGTACTTC
CASSLPGQGSEQYF
>TRBV6-1|TRBJ1-5|-|-
TGTGCCAGCAGTGAAGCGTCGTCAGGGCATCAGCCCCAGCATTTT
CASSEASSGHQPQHF
>TRBV5-4|TRBJ1-2|-|TRBD1
TGTGCCAGCAGCCCGCCGGGACAGGGGTATGGCTACACCTTC
CASSPPGQGYGYTF
>TRBV28|TRBJ2-6|-|-
TGTGCCAGCAGCCGACCTGGGGCCAACGTCCTGACTTTC
CASSRPGANVLTF
>TRBV21-1|TRBJ1-1|once|-
TGTGCCGGGAAACTGAACACTGAAGCTTTCTTT
CAGKLNTEAFF
>TRBV6-1|TRBJ2-5|-|TRBD1
TGTGCCAGCAGGACAGGGGGCGGGGAGACCCAGTACTTC
CASRTGGGETQYF
>TRBV5-1|TRBJ1-5|-|TRBD1
TGCGCCAGCAGCGAGGCAGGGGGCGATCAGCCCCAGCATTTT
CASSEAGGDQPQHF
>TRBV6-1|TRBJ1-2|-|-
TGTGCCAGCAGTGTAACACAGGGTAGCTATGGCTACACCTTC
CASSVTQGSYGYTF
>TRBV10-3|TRBJ2-5|-|TRBD1
TGTGCCATCAGCGGACAGGGTTCGGTAGAGACCCAGTACTTC
CAISGQGSVETQYF
>TRBV27|TRBJ2-6|-|-
TGTGCCAGCAGTTTCCGGACCCCTGGGGCCAACGTCCTGACTTTC
CASSFRTPGANVLTF
>TRBV6-5|TRBJ2-7|-|TRBD1
TGTGCCAGCAGGGCGGACAGGGGACGCTACGAGCAGTACTTC
CASRADRGRYEQYF